This TCR beta chain was documented in a study of blood T cell repertoires in COVID-19. Turning to the study itself: Acute and convalescent COVID-19 specimens originated in the United States, Italy and Spain.

Repertoires were generated with immunoSEQ multiplex PCR, while TCRdb's copy carries only in-frame clones and drops some. The repertoire holds tens of thousands of clones, more than 70% seen once, with 6.9% in the top ten. V dropped 0 bases and J dropped 2 bases, with 5 bases sitting between them. The CDR3 covers 13 residues. The chain employs TRBV5-3 and TRBJ1-2, with D perhaps matching TRBD1 (5 bases). TRBV5-3 belongs to the ORF category, with a function that is uncertain. This TCR came from a man aged 50-59 years with active COVID-19. The sequencing sample was made of peripheral blood. CDR3 in DNA: TGTGCCAGAAGCTTGGGACAGAACTATGGCTACACCTTC. Encoded protein: CARSLGQNYGYTF.